This T cell receptor beta chain was captured in a study of T cells in Graves' hyperthyroidism and ophthalmopathy. This clonotype was counted many times. Amplified TCR beta CDR3 regions came from RNA transcripts. The HTBI primer set was used in a first-round RT-PCR of the TCR CDR3. A single record per CDR3 protein comes from TCRdb applying MiXCR to the multiplex PCR reads. The table records roughly 420,000 distinct CDR3 sequences, about a sixth of them present only once. The CDR3 has 15 amino acids. With 9 bases clipped from V and 6 bases from J, the junction kept 7 bases outside the gene matches. In germline, CDR1 is KGHDR, CDR2 SFDVKD.

V is TRBV24-1 and J is TRBJ2-1, with TRBD2 identical over 13 bases. The sequence was collected from a woman aged 18-29 years with Graves' hyperthyroidism. Material: blood. CDR3 region: CATSGLAGDLNEQFF. The CDR3 DNA reads as TGTGCCACCTCTGGACTAGCGGGAGACCTCAATGAGCAGTTCTTC.